This entry features one T cell receptor (beta chain) sequence. Its target is not known. It was version v3.0 of the immunoSEQ assay that was run at survey level. Sequencing was performed with immunoSEQ multiplex PCR; in TCRdb, only in-frame clones are kept and a portion is missing. Among roughly 21,000 clones listed, roughly 80% were seen once. Cryopreserved PBMC numbered roughly 0.9-11 million per sample before DNA extraction. With 3 bases removed from V and 5 bases from J, the gap between germline ends came to 4 bases. Germline values: CDR1 MNHEY, CDR2 SMNVEV (reference sequence). The CDR3 runs to 11 residues. This sample was taken from a study of long-term antiretroviral therapy in people with HIV. About the research overall: The 2015 immediate-ART recommendation was preceded by the earliest samples by about a decade. Study-wide results and limits: In the period from about 2003 to 2018, blood was collected, possibly under older ART regimens.

The V and J genes are TRBV27 and TRBJ2-5; D is unresolved. Material: unsorted PBMCs, obtained 0.2 years after starting antiretroviral therapy. The sequence was obtained from a woman in her thirties with HIV. Written as DNA, the CDR3 is TGTGCCAGCAGTTTGACGGAGACCCAGTACTTC. This codes for CASSLTETQYF.